The 24 T cell receptor beta chains below come from one sample, sequenced in a study of beta chain features in type 1 diabetes. Reverse transcription of all isolated RNA meant that expressed TCRB transcripts were sequenced. Libraries were prepared by immunoSEQ multiplex PCR; TCRdb keeps only in-frame clonotypes and omits some of them. Of about 620,000 clones listed, 15% to 17% were seen once; the top ten hold around 0.1%. The sequencing sample was made of naive CD4+ T cells from blood. These receptor sequences come from a man aged 18 to 29 in good health.

This clone was detected only a few times. The chain recombines TRBV7-9 with TRBJ2-7; possibly TRBD1 for D (7 bases). Trimming cost V 5 bases and J 4 bases, with 18 bases left between them. The CDR3 is 15 residues long. Looked up from germline, CDR1 is SEHNR and CDR2 is FQNEAQ (reference sequence). The CDR3 is CASSRTTGRSYEQYF. The DNA for the CDR3 is TGTGCCAGCAGCCGCACGACAGGGAGGTCGTACGAGCAGTACTTC.

This clone was recorded a few times. The chain combines TRBV11-2 with TRBJ1-2; no definite D call. Germline V gene data show CDR1 as SGHAT and CDR2 as FQNNGV. This CDR3 is built from 12 residues. V was pared by 5 bases and J by 2 bases, with 6 bases between. Here the CDR3 DNA reads TGTGCCAGCAGCATGATAAACTATGGCTACACCTTC. Translated, it gives CASSMINYGYTF.

This clone was counted between two and nine times. The V gene is TRBV14, the J gene TRBJ1-2, with unresolved D. Per germline, CDR1 SGHDN and CDR2 FVKESK. The CDR3 covers 15 residues. The ends were cut back, 1 base at V and 5 bases at J, with 14 bases in the middle. The CDR3 DNA reads TGTGCCAGCAGCCAAGGGAAAGGGCGAAGGTATGGCTACACCTTC. Amino acid sequence: CASSQGKGRRYGYTF.

This clone was counted between two and nine times. V and J are TRBV25-1 and TRBJ2-1; D is unclear. CDR1 is MGHDK and CDR2 is SYGVNS in the germline V gene. Deletions cut 0 bases from V and 5 bases from J, with 14 bases between. The CDR3 totals 16 residues. The DNA for the CDR3 is TGTGCCAGCAGTGAATATAGGAGTCAGTCGAACAATGAGCAGTTCTTC. Protein product: CASSEYRSQSNNEQFF.

The chain has TRBV6-6 and TRBJ1-4; 11 bases are shared with TRBD1. With 2 bases clipped from V and 8 bases from J, the junction kept 7 bases outside the gene matches. CDR1 and CDR2 (germline): MNHNY, SVGAGI (reference sequence). The CDR3 has 16 amino acids. In DNA form, the CDR3 reads TGTGCCAGCAGTTACGAGTGGACAGGGGGCGCCGAAAAACTGTTTTTT. This codes for CASSYEWTGGAEKLFF.

This clone was observed a few times. The chain uses TRBV7-2 and TRBJ1-1; D gene ambiguous. The length of the CDR3 is 15 residues. Per the germline V gene, CDR1 is SGHTA and CDR2 is FQGNSA. Trimming cost V 5 bases and J 7 bases, with 20 bases left between them. CDR3 DNA: TGTGCCAGCAGCCACAATAGCTTAGGACGGAATGAAGCTTTCTTT. It encodes CASSHNSLGRNEAFF.

This clone was counted only a few times. The V and J genes are TRBV28 and TRBJ2-2; tentatively, D is TRBD1 (6 bases). V was cut by 6 bases and J by 7 bases, with 15 bases left in between. CDR1 is MDHEN, CDR2 SYDVKM, per germline. The CDR3 contains 14 residues. In DNA, the CDR3 is TGTGCCAGCAGCCCAGGGGCTGGGGGCGGGGAGCTGTTTTTT. This encodes CASSPGAGGGELFF. Filled out from reference TRBV28 and TRBJ2-2, the complete variable domain reads DVKVTQSSRYLVKRTGEKVFLECVQDMDHENMFWYRQDPGLGLRLIYFSYDVKMKEKGDIPEGYSVSREKKERFSLILESASTNQTSMYLCASSPGAGGGELFFGEGSRLTVL.

The V call is TRBV7-2, the J call TRBJ2-5, with 11 positions matching TRBD2. Trimming at V came to 5 bases and at J to 5 bases, leaving 7 bases not matched to a gene. Germline V gives CDR1 SGHTA, CDR2 FQGNSA. This CDR3 region has 15 residues. The CDR3 spells CASSRSSSGRETQYF. The CDR3 region has the DNA TGTGCCAGCAGCCGCTCCTCTAGCGGGAGGGAGACCCAGTACTTC.

The chain uses TRBV6-6 and TRBJ2-7; the match to TRBD1 covers 8 bases. Unmatched junction bases numbered 2, after V lost 4 bases and J lost 0 bases. CDR3 size: 14 residues. Germline V gene sequence: CDR1 MNHNY, CDR2 SVGAGI (reference sequence). In DNA form, the CDR3 reads TGTGCCAGCAGTTCTACAGGGGGCTCCTACGAGCAGTACTTC. Its translation: CASSSTGGSYEQYF.

The rearrangement links TRBV5-6 to TRBJ2-3; 7 nucleotides agree with TRBD2. Germline V gene sequence: CDR1 SGHDT, CDR2 YYEEEE. V lost 4 bases, J lost 4 bases, and 9 bases stayed unmatched. The length of the CDR3 is 15 residues. The CDR3 loop reads CASSRTRSEADTQYF. CDR3 nucleotide sequence: TGTGCCAGCAGCCGGACTAGATCGGAAGCAGATACGCAGTATTTT.

The rearrangement joins TRBV15 to TRBJ2-7; the match to TRBD1 covers 9 bases. This CDR3 comprises 15 residues. Germline loops: CDR1 LNHNV, CDR2 YYDKDF (reference sequence). Losses at the gene ends were 3 bases for V and 12 bases for J; bases not matched to a gene: 15. CDR3 region: CATSSRQGQGVRRYF. The CDR3 DNA reads as TGTGCCACCAGCAGCCGCCAGGGACAGGGTGTTCGGCGGTACTTC.

This clone turned up a few times. The chain links TRBV18 to TRBJ2-5, with TRBD1 as a possible D gene (5 bases). Trimming pared 0 bases from V and 2 bases from J, leaving 16 bases between. Germline-derived CDR1 and CDR2 are KGHSH and LQKENI. This CDR3 contains 17 residues. The CDR3 coding sequence is TGTGCCAGCTCACCACCCCAGGGTCCTATTAAACAAGAGACCCAGTACTTC. Encoded protein: CASSPPQGPIKQETQYF. The whole variable domain, remainder taken from reference TRBV18 and TRBJ2-5, is NAGVMQNPRHLVRRRGQEARLRCSPMKGHSHVYWYRQLPEEGLKFMVYLQKENIIDESGMPKERFSAEFPKEGPSILRIQQVVRGDSAAYFCASSPPQGPIKQETQYFGPGTRLLVL.

The V and J genes are TRBV5-1 and TRBJ2-3, with D perhaps matching TRBD1 or TRBD2 (5 bases each). Germline loops: CDR1 SGHRS, CDR2 YFSETQ. The CDR3 contains 15 residues. V lost 5 bases, J lost 3 bases, and 16 bases lay in between. The CDR3 spells CASRSQGRGTDTQYF. The CDR3, as DNA: TGCGCCAGCAGATCTCAGGGAAGAGGGACAGATACGCAGTATTTT.

This clone has more than one count but fewer than ten. The rearrangement links TRBV9 to TRBJ2-3, with TRBD2 matching 9 bases. The CDR3 covers 15 residues. Germline CDR1 is SGDLS and CDR2 is YYNGEE. Losses at the gene ends were 4 bases for V and 3 bases for J; bases not matched to a gene: 6. The CDR3 coding sequence is TGTGCCAGCAGCCCACCTAGCGGGAAGACAGATACGCAGTATTTT. Encoded protein: CASSPPSGKTDTQYF.

This clone was detected a few times. The V and J genes are TRBV28 and TRBJ2-5; no clear D gene. The CDR3 loop spans 16 amino acids. Trimming took off 5 bases at V and 1 base at J, with 17 bases between the two ends. In germline, CDR1 is MDHEN, CDR2 SYDVKM. DNA for the CDR3: TGTGCCAGCAGTATGCCCGGTAGGGATCTCCAAGAGACCCAGTACTTC. Amino acids: CASSMPGRDLQETQYF.

The chain couples TRBV10-3 to TRBJ2-7, with 8 positions matching TRBD1. The CDR3 is 15 residues long. The germline V gene encodes CDR1 ENHRY and CDR2 SYGVKD. The ends lost 4 bases at V and 5 bases at J; junction bases unmatched: 10. CDR3 sequence reads: CAISGPTGGKNEQYF. CDR3 coding DNA: TGTGCCATCAGTGGCCCCACAGGGGGTAAAAACGAGCAGTACTTC.

Only a few counts were recorded for this clone. This chain connects TRBV25-1 to TRBJ2-7; 8 bases line up with TRBD2. Germline CDR1 MGHDK, CDR2 SYGVNS. Trimming cost V 1 base and J 2 bases; bases outside gene matches: 4. The CDR3 has 15 amino acids. CDR3 bases: TGTGCCAGCAGTGAATTTATAGCGGGGCCCTACGAGCAGTACTTC. Translating it yields CASSEFIAGPYEQYF.

A few counts support this clone. This chain joins TRBV9 and TRBJ1-3, with a possible D match to TRBD1 (5 bases). The CDR3 is made up of 17 amino acids. V was pared by 4 bases and J by 0 bases, with 17 bases between. The germline V gene has CDR1 SGDLS and CDR2 YYNGEE. CDR3 sequence: CASSTEDIFSSGNTIYF. CDR3 coding DNA: TGTGCCAGCAGCACCGAGGACATTTTTTCCTCTGGAAACACCATATATTTT.

A few counts support this clone. The chain recombines TRBV7-2 with TRBJ2-4; unclear D gene. The CDR3 runs to 16 residues. Trimming took off 1 base at V and 0 bases at J, with 10 bases between the two ends. In germline, CDR1 is SGHTA, CDR2 FQGNSA. The CDR3 DNA reads as TGTGCCAGCAGCTTAGTTCACACCCCAGCCAAAAACATTCAGTACTTC. Translation gives CASSLVHTPAKNIQYF.

The sample holds a few counts of this clone. The chain uses TRBV28 and TRBJ2-7; TRBD1 aligns across 9 bases. Germline loops: CDR1 MDHEN, CDR2 SYDVKM. The CDR3 totals 16 residues. V lost 0 bases and J lost 6; bases outside the gene matches: 9. The CDR3 bases are TGTGCCAGCAGTTTATGGGGACAGGGTAAACCTTTCGAGCAGTACTTC. It translates to CASSLWGQGKPFEQYF.

In its sample, this clone was seen a few times. Written as DNA, the CDR3 is TGCGCCAGCAGCCGCAGGGTACGTGAGCAGTACTTC. This encodes CASSRRVREQYF. The chain links TRBV23-1 to TRBJ2-7; D is possibly TRBD1 (5 bases). TRBV23-1 is flagged as an ORF with uncertain function. V lost 6 bases and J lost 7, with 13 bases in between. The CDR3 contains 12 residues.

This clone was seen a handful of times. The V gene is TRBV20-1, the J gene TRBJ2-3; D not certain. Trimming took off 6 bases at V and 8 bases at J, with 6 bases between the two ends. The CDR3 contains 9 residues. Germline CDR1 and CDR2: DFQATT and SNEGSKA (reference sequence). CDR3 sequence: CSAQATQYF. CDR3 DNA: TGCAGTGCCCAGGCTACGCAGTATTTT.

The chain uses TRBV29-1 and TRBJ1-1; tentatively, D is TRBD1 (5 bases). From germline, CDR1 is SQVTM and CDR2 ANQGSEA. The germline V and J ends were trimmed by 7 bases and 0 bases, with 15 bases remaining between them. The CDR3 spans 14 residues. Here the CDR3 DNA reads TGCAGCGCTGCCCCGGGACGGATGAACACTGAAGCTTTCTTT. Translating it yields CSAAPGRMNTEAFF.

The rearrangement joins TRBV10-3 to TRBJ2-7; TRBD1 agrees at 8 bases. Germline V gene lookup returns CDR1 ENHRY and CDR2 SYGVKD. The CDR3 sequence is 14 residues long. Trimming removed 2 bases from V and 4 bases from J; junction bases left unmatched: 4. CDR3 region: CAISEARQGYEQYF. Written as DNA, the CDR3 is TGTGCCATCAGTGAGGCTCGACAGGGGTACGAGCAGTACTTC.